The clone carrying this T cell receptor beta chain was recorded only once. TCRdb keeps only in-frame clones here, not all; method: immunoSEQ multiplex PCR. The data contain approximately 350,000 clones, more than 75% of them seen just once; the ten biggest clones take up about 6.3%. The Seattle patients, enrolled during active infection, were followed longitudinally. The data were obtained in a study of blood T cell repertoires in COVID-19. Study as a whole: Samples came from the United States, Italy and Spain, spanning acute and convalescent COVID-19. Sample material is recorded as cDNA or gDNA derived from T cells, B-cell-depleted T cells, or PBMCs.

The V end lost 6 bases, the J end lost 3 bases, and 18 bases lay between the germline ends. The CDR3 extends over 15 amino acids. Germline V gene sequence: CDR1 SGHRS, CDR2 YFSETQ. The V gene is TRBV5-1, the J gene TRBJ1-2; D is possibly TRBD1 (5 bases). Specimen: peripheral blood. This TCR was sampled from a woman aged 50 to 65 with COVID-19, enrolled during active disease. Here the CDR3 DNA reads TGCGCCAGCACCCTCCACACCGACAGAGACTATGGCTACACCTTC. This translates into CASTLHTDRDYGYTF. Looking up the rest from reference TRBV5-1 and TRBJ1-2 gives the full variable domain: KAGVTQTPRYLIKTRGQQVTLSCSPISGHRSVSWYQQTPGQGLQFLFEYFSETQRNKGNFPGRFSGRQFSNSRSEMNVSTLELGDSALYLCASTLHTDRDYGYTFGSGTRLTVV.